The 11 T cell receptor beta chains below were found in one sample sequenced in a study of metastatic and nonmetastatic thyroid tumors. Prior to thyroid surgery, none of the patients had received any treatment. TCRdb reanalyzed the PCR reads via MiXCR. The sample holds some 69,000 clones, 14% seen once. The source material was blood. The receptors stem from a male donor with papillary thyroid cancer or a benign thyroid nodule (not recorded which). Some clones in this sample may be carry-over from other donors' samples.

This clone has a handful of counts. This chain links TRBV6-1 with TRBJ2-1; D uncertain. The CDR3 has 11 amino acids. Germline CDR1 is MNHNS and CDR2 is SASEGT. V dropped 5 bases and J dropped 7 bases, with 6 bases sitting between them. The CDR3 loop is CASSRVNEQFF. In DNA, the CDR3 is TGTGCCAGCAGTCGAGTAAATGAGCAGTTCTTC.

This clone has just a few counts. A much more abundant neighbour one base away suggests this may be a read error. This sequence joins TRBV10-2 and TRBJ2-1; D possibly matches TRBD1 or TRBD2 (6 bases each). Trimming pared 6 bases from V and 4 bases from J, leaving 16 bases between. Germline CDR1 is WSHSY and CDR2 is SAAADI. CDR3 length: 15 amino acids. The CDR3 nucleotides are TGCGCCAGCAGGGTAGGGGGGAGTTCGTACAATGAGCAGTTCTTC. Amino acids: CASRVGGSSYNEQFF.

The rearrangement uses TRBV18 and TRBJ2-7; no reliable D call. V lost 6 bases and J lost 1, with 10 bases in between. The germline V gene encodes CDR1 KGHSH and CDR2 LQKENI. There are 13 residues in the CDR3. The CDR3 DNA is TGTGCCAGCTCGCCATCCGATTCCTACGAGCAGTACTTC. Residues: CASSPSDSYEQYF.

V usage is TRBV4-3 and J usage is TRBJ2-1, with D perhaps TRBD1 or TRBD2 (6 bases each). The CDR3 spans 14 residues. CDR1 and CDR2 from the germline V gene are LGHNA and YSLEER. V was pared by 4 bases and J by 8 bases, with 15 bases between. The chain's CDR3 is CASSPSQRGDEQFF. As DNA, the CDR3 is TGCGCCAGCAGCCCCAGCCAGAGGGGGGATGAGCAGTTCTTC.

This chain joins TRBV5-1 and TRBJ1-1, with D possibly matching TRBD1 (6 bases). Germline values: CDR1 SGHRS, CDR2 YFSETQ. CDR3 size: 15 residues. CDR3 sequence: CASGTRGIGNTEAFF. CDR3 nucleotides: TGCGCAAGCGGGACAAGGGGCATTGGGAACACTGAAGCTTTCTTT.

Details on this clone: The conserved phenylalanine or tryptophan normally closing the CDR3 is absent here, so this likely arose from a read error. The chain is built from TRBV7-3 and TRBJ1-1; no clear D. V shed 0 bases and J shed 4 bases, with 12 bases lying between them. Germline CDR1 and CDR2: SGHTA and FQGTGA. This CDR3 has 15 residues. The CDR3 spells CASSLTGEGITEAFL. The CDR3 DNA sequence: TGTGCCAGCAGCTTAACAGGAGAAGGTATCACTGAAGCTTTCCTT.

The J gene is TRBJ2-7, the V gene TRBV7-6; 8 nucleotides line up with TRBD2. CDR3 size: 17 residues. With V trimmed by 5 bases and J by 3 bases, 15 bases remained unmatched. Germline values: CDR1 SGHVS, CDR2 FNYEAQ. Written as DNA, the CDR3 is TGTGCCAGCAGCCCGCTAGCGACTAGCGTGAGGGTCTACGAGCAGTACTTC. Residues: CASSPLATSVRVYEQYF.

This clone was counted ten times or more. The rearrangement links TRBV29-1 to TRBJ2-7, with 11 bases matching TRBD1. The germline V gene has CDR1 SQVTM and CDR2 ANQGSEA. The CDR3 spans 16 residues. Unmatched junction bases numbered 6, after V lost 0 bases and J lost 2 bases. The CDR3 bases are TGCAGCGTTGAAGATTTGGGACAGGGGGGAACCTACGAGCAGTACGTC. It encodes CSVEDLGQGGTYEQYV.

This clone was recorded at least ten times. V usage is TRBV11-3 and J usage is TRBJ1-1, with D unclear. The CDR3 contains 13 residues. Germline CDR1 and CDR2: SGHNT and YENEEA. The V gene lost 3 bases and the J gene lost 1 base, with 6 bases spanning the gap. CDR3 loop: CASSFEENTEAFF. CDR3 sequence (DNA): TGTGCCAGCAGCTTTGAGGAGAACACTGAAGCTTTCTTT.

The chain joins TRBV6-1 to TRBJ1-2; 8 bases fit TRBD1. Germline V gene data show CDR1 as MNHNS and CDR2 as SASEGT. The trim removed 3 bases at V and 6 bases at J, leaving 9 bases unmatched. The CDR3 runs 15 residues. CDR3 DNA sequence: TGTGCCAGCAGTGAGACGGTGGACAGGGTGAATGGCTACACCTTC. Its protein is CASSETVDRVNGYTF.

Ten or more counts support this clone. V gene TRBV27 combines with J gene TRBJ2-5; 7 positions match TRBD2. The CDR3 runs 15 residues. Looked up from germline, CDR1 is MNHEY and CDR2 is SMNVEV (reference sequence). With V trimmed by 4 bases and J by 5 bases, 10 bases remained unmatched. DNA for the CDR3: TGTGCCAGCAGTTCGGTGGGAGGGCCGGCGGAGACCCAGTACTTC. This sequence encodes CASSSVGGPAETQYF.